The 15 T cell receptor beta chains in this list originate from one sample, sequenced in a study of T cell responses to AZD1222 COVID-19 vaccine. Data came from immunoSEQ multiplex PCR; TCRdb stores just in-frame clones and leaves some out. The table lists 75,000 to 100,000 clones, 85% to 90% of them singletons. The sequencing here drew on peripheral blood, taken on day 0 of AZD1222 vaccination. The receptor source for this set is an adult in good health.

The CDR3 bases are TGTGCCAGCAGAGCTGTTGCAGATACGCAGTATTTT. This encodes CASRAVADTQYF. The chain is built from TRBV2 and TRBJ2-3; D is undetermined. The CDR3 length is 12 residues. Between the trimmed V and J ends, which lost 6 bases and 4 bases, there was a span of 8 bases. Germline assignment: CDR1 SNHLY and CDR2 FYNNEI.

CDR3: CASSLGPEGYYGYTF. DNA of the CDR3: TGTGCCAGCAGCTTGGGCCCCGAGGGTTACTATGGCTACACCTTC. V and J are TRBV5-4 and TRBJ1-2; D is undetermined. V was clipped by 0 bases and J by 3 bases, with 12 bases between them. The CDR3 is made up of 15 amino acids. The germline V gene has CDR1 SGHNT and CDR2 YYREEE (reference sequence).

V gene TRBV11-2 combines with J gene TRBJ1-1; perhaps TRBD1 as D (6 bases). The CDR3 is 17 amino acids. Per the germline V gene, CDR1 is SGHAT and CDR2 is FQNNGV. V lost 4 bases and J lost 3, with 21 bases in between. CDR3 sequence reads: CASSSLGGGLGDTEAFF. CDR3 nucleotide sequence: TGTGCCAGCAGCTCATTAGGGGGGGGGCTTGGTGACACTGAAGCTTTCTTT. Using reference TRBV11-2 and TRBJ1-1 for the parts outside the CDR3, the full variable domain is EAGVAQSPRYKIIEKRQSVAFWCNPISGHATLYWYQQILGQGPKLLIQFQNNGVVDDSQLPKDRFSAERLKGVDSTLKIQPAKLEDSAVYLCASSSLGGGLGDTEAFFGQGTRLTVV.

V usage is TRBV28 and J usage is TRBJ2-1, with 8 bases lining up with TRBD2. This CDR3 region has 15 residues. Germline loops: CDR1 MDHEN, CDR2 SYDVKM. Unmatched junction bases numbered 8, after V lost 4 bases and J lost 6 bases. The CDR3 DNA reads TGTGCCAGCAGTTCCAGCGGACTAGCAATCAATGAGCAGTTCTTC. Its translation is CASSSSGLAINEQFF.

V and J are TRBV30 and TRBJ2-2; D is possibly TRBD2 (5 bases). This CDR3 is 13 amino acids long. Trimming cost V 4 bases and J 5 bases, with 11 bases left between them. CDR1 GTSNPN and CDR2 SVGIG come from the germline V gene (reference sequence). CDR3 bases: TGTGCCTGGACTCACGGGAATACCGGGGAGCTGTTTTTT. Its translation is CAWTHGNTGELFF.

V usage is TRBV11-2 and J usage is TRBJ1-5; D remains ambiguous. Trimming removed 3 bases at V and 0 bases at J, with 6 bases between. Germline lookup yields CDR1 SGHAT and CDR2 FQNNGV. The CDR3 totals 14 residues. The CDR3 nucleotides read TGTGCCAGCAGCTTGGCGGGTAGCAATCAGCCCCAGCATTTT. It encodes CASSLAGSNQPQHF.

The V call is TRBV5-1, the J call TRBJ1-4; a possible D gene is TRBD1 (5 bases). This CDR3 has 14 amino acids. The V gene's germline CDR1 is SGHRS and CDR2 YFSETQ. Trimming left V 4 bases short and J 8 bases short, with 15 bases between. CDR3 nucleotides: TGCGCCAGCAGCCTCGTCGGGGCCCAGGAAAAACTGTTTTTT. Translated, it gives CASSLVGAQEKLFF.

This chain connects TRBV4-1 to TRBJ1-2; 10 bases align to TRBD1. Germline V gene lookup returns CDR1 MGHRA and CDR2 YSYEKL. Trimming at V came to 1 base and at J to 8 bases, leaving 7 bases not matched to a gene. CDR3 size: 15 residues. Here the CDR3 reads CASSQASGTGAGYTF. The CDR3 DNA reads TGCGCCAGCAGCCAAGCTTCCGGGACAGGGGCAGGCTACACCTTC.

This clone was detected only a few times. The chain is built from TRBV5-1 and TRBJ1-4; D remains ambiguous. Germline V CDR1 and CDR2: SGHRS, YFSETQ. The CDR3 runs to 15 residues. The V end lost 4 bases, the J end lost 6 bases, and 16 bases lay between the germline ends. This CDR3 is CASSLNSLWDEKLFF. The DNA for the CDR3 is TGCGCCAGCAGCCTGAACAGTCTTTGGGATGAAAAACTGTTTTTT.

V is TRBV21-1 and J is TRBJ2-7; the D call TRBD1 from the table was never checked on the DNA. TRBV21-1 is given as a pseudogene. This CDR3 has 17 residues. CDR3 sequence (DNA): TGTGCCAGCAGCAAAATCCACTCAGGGGGAAACTCCTACGAGCAGTACTTC. As protein: CASSKIHSGGNSYEQYF.

V and J are TRBV12-3 or TRBV12-4 and TRBJ1-6, with D unclear. Deletions cut 6 bases from V and 7 bases from J, with 10 bases between. The CDR3 is made up of 13 amino acids. CDR3 sequence (DNA): TGTGCCAGCAGCTCAAGAGGAAATTCACCCCTCCACTTT. The encoded protein is CASSSRGNSPLHF.

The V gene is TRBV15, the J gene TRBJ1-2, with a possible D match to TRBD1 (5 bases). Trimming removed 0 bases from V and 8 bases from J, with 28 bases in between. Germline CDR1 and CDR2: LNHNV and YYDKDF (reference sequence). The CDR3 runs to 19 residues. CDR3 sequence reads: CATSRDIPSPGGSLWGYTF. CDR3 coding DNA: TGTGCCACCAGCAGAGATATCCCCAGCCCCGGGGGGAGCCTGTGGGGCTACACCTTC. The variable domain in full, completed from reference TRBV15 and TRBJ1-2, reads DAMVIQNPRYQVTQFGKPVTLSCSQTLNHNVMYWYQQKSSQAPKLLFHYYDKDFNNEADTPDNFQSRRPNTSFCFLDIRSPGLGDTAMYLCATSRDIPSPGGSLWGYTFGSGTRLTVV.

V is TRBV15 and J is TRBJ2-7, with D uncertain. Germline V lookup: CDR1 LNHNV, CDR2 YYDKDF (reference sequence). Trimming took 0 bases from V and 4 from J, leaving 7 bases between them. This CDR3 spans 13 amino acids. CDR3 DNA: TGTGCCACCAGCAGAGATTTTGAGTACGAGCAGTACTTC. It yields the protein CATSRDFEYEQYF.

J is TRBJ1-1 and V is TRBV6-5; 7 bases are shared with TRBD1. The CDR3 consists of 15 residues. Per germline, CDR1 MNHEY and CDR2 SVGAGI. Trimming took 6 bases from V and 3 from J; bases not matched to a gene: 10. The CDR3: CASRQTGRRDTEAFF. As DNA, the CDR3 is TGTGCCAGCAGACAGACAGGGCGTCGGGACACTGAAGCTTTCTTT.

CDR3 DNA sequence: TGTGCCAGCTCACCAGAGGGAGGGGAGACCCAGTACTTC. Amino acids: CASSPEGGETQYF. The chain links TRBV18 to TRBJ2-5, with TRBD2 identical over 7 bases. This CDR3 is built from 13 residues. After removal of 2 bases from V and 5 bases from J, the junction contained 2 bases not matched to a gene. Germline V gene lookup returns CDR1 KGHSH and CDR2 LQKENI.